This T cell receptor beta chain derives from a study of blood T cell repertoires in COVID-19. Study information: COVID-19 samples from acute and convalescent phases originated in the United States, Italy and Spain. The analysed material was cDNA or gDNA that came from T cells, B-cell-depleted T cells, or PBMCs.

Authors' analysis steps: Amplification with reference gene primers provided the estimates of nucleated cell counts. Here immunoSEQ multiplex PCR was the method, and the copy in TCRdb shows in-frame clones only, minus some. V, J and clone size reflect that table, while D and trimming were determined from the DNA. The sample holds some 120,000 clones, 85% to 90% seen once. CDR3 length: 16 residues. With 5 bases removed from V and 0 bases from J, the gap between germline ends came to 14 bases. Germline V gives CDR1 SGHVS, CDR2 FNYEAQ. The sequencing input was peripheral blood. The sequence was obtained from a human donor in a cohort sampled during active COVID-19. J is TRBJ2-1 and V is TRBV7-6; D unresolved. The CDR3 region is CASSPVARSSYNEQFF. DNA of the CDR3: TGTGCCAGCAGCCCTGTTGCCAGAAGCTCCTACAATGAGCAGTTCTTC.